The clone carrying this TCR beta chain has at least ten counts. TCRdb recomputed calls from the 5' RACE reads with MiXCR, one row per CDR3 protein. The top ten clones hold approximately 5% of a sample with roughly 70,000 distinct CDR3 sequences, about a sixth of them seen once. This sample was included in a study of HIV-infected patients and healthy controls. Germline CDR1 and CDR2: SGHRS and YFSETQ. The ends lost 3 bases at V and 6 bases at J; junction bases unmatched: 6. This CDR3 region has 14 residues. The chain is built from TRBV5-1 and TRBJ1-1, with 9 positions matching TRBD1. The receptor's source is a human donor in good health. Sequencing input: CD4+ T cells from blood. CDR3 nucleotides: TGCGCCAGCAGCTACAGGGGGCGCCAACCTGAAGCTTTCTTT. Protein sequence: CASSYRGRQPEAFF.